Listed below are T cell receptor beta chains from one sample, sequenced in a study of T-cell reconstitution after alpha-beta-depleted transplantation in children. In TCRdb, the PCR reads were re-called with MiXCR into one record per CDR3 protein. The table records around 300,000 distinct CDR3 sequences, less than 9.5% of them present only once. Sequencing used peripheral blood, obtained 360 days after TCRalphabeta/CD19-depleted stem cell transplant. Every receptor here comes from a female patient aged 2-9 years who had a stem cell transplant for Fanconi anemia, so the T cells may come from the graft donor. CDR3s include the opening cysteine and the closing phenylalanine or tryptophan. Fields, in order: D gene, V gene, J gene, clone size, CDR3 protein, CDR3 DNA. D genes are given only for firm matches. Size values are once, few and many counts, or a class for expanded clones, and some rows have none.

D gene: -
V gene: TRBV4-3
J gene: TRBJ2-5
clone size: -
CDR3 protein: CASSLGPEETQYF
CDR3 DNA: TGCGCCAGCAGCCTCGGCCCAGAGGAGACCCAGTACTTC

D gene: -
V gene: TRBV6-1
J gene: TRBJ1-1
clone size: many
CDR3 protein: CASSRTGMAEAFF
CDR3 DNA: TGTGCCAGCAGTCGCACAGGGATGGCTGAAGCTTTCTTT

D gene: -
V gene: TRBV20-1
J gene: TRBJ2-3
clone size: -
CDR3 protein: CSARDWSDTQYF
CDR3 DNA: TGCAGTGCTAGAGATTGGTCCGATACGCAGTATTTT

D gene: TRBD1
V gene: TRBV7-9
J gene: TRBJ1-1
clone size: -
CDR3 protein: CASSLAPTGRTEAFF
CDR3 DNA: TGTGCCAGCAGCTTAGCTCCGACAGGGAGAACTGAAGCTTTCTTT

D gene: -
V gene: TRBV7-7
J gene: TRBJ2-1
clone size: many
CDR3 protein: CASSLSSINEQFF
CDR3 DNA: TGTGCTAGCAGCTTATCTAGTATCAATGAGCAGTTCTTC

D gene: TRBD2
V gene: TRBV6-5
J gene: TRBJ2-1
clone size: -
CDR3 protein: CASSYSRGGSYNEQFF
CDR3 DNA: TGTGCCAGCAGTTACTCCCGGGGGGGCTCCTACAATGAGCAGTTCTTC

D gene: TRBD2
V gene: TRBV2
J gene: TRBJ2-1
clone size: few
CDR3 protein: CASSEPRTSGSREQFF
CDR3 DNA: TGTGCCAGCAGTGAACCCCGGACTAGCGGGAGTCGAGAGCAGTTCTTC

D gene: -
V gene: TRBV16
J gene: TRBJ1-2
clone size: few
CDR3 protein: CASSQSPREYGYTF
CDR3 DNA: TGTGCCAGCAGCCAATCACCCAGGGAGTATGGCTACACCTTC

D gene: -
V gene: TRBV6-2/TRBV6-3
J gene: TRBJ1-2
clone size: -
CDR3 protein: CASSYKTFRVFRGYTF
CDR3 DNA: TGTGCCAGCAGTTACAAAACTTTCCGGGTTTTTCGTGGCTACACCTTC

D gene: TRBD1
V gene: TRBV3-1
J gene: TRBJ1-1
clone size: many
CDR3 protein: CASSQTTGEVNTEAFF
CDR3 DNA: TGTGCCAGCAGCCAAACAACAGGGGAGGTGAACACTGAAGCTTTCTTT

D gene: TRBD1
V gene: TRBV4-3
J gene: TRBJ1-1
clone size: few
CDR3 protein: CASSQDQGGGRGSNTEAFF
CDR3 DNA: TGCGCCAGCAGCCAAGATCAGGGGGGAGGAAGGGGATCAAACACTGAAGCTTTCTTT

D gene: TRBD1
V gene: TRBV18
J gene: TRBJ2-6
clone size: -
CDR3 protein: CASSHRDRINSGANVLTF
CDR3 DNA: TGTGCCAGCTCCCACCGGGACAGAATAAACTCTGGGGCCAACGTCCTGACTTTC

D gene: TRBD2
V gene: TRBV19
J gene: TRBJ2-7
clone size: -
CDR3 protein: CASSIASGTYEQYF
CDR3 DNA: TGTGCCAGTAGTATAGCTAGCGGGACTTACGAGCAGTACTTC

D gene: TRBD1
V gene: TRBV7-9
J gene: TRBJ1-6
clone size: many
CDR3 protein: CASSPTGGGSPLHF
CDR3 DNA: TGTGCCAGCAGTCCGACAGGGGGGGGATCACCCCTCCACTTT

D gene: -
V gene: TRBV29-1
J gene: TRBJ1-1
clone size: many
CDR3 protein: CSVEVGQGTEAFF
CDR3 DNA: TGCAGCGTTGAAGTAGGGCAGGGAACTGAAGCTTTCTTT

D gene: TRBD1
V gene: TRBV6-1
J gene: TRBJ1-6
clone size: many
CDR3 protein: CASSEWGTGLSPLHF
CDR3 DNA: TGTGCCAGCAGTGAATGGGGGACAGGGCTTTCACCCCTCCACTTT

D gene: -
V gene: TRBV7-2
J gene: TRBJ1-6
clone size: -
CDR3 protein: CASSLDQTLFNSPLHF
CDR3 DNA: TGTGCCAGCAGCCTGGACCAAACCCTCTTTAATTCACCCCTCCACTTT

D gene: -
V gene: TRBV28
J gene: TRBJ1-1
clone size: many
CDR3 protein: CAIPGQGGTEAFF
CDR3 DNA: TGTGCCATCCCGGGGCAGGGTGGAACTGAAGCTTTCTTT

D gene: TRBD2
V gene: TRBV20-1
J gene: TRBJ2-5
clone size: few
CDR3 protein: CSASRGLAGGPQETQYF
CDR3 DNA: TGCAGTGCTAGCCGGGGACTAGCGGGGGGGCCCCAAGAGACCCAGTACTTC

D gene: -
V gene: TRBV20-1
J gene: TRBJ1-2
clone size: many
CDR3 protein: CSAISRGGAYGYTF
CDR3 DNA: TGCAGTGCTATAAGTCGGGGGGGCGCCTATGGCTACACCTTC

D gene: -
V gene: TRBV24-1
J gene: TRBJ2-3
clone size: -
CDR3 protein: CATSDSPDTQYF
CDR3 DNA: TGTGCCACCAGTGATTCTCCAGATACGCAGTATTTT

D gene: -
V gene: TRBV27
J gene: TRBJ1-2
clone size: -
CDR3 protein: CASSLTGTAWGYTF
CDR3 DNA: TGTGCCAGCAGTTTAACAGGGACGGCCTGGGGCTACACCTTC

D gene: TRBD1
V gene: TRBV29-1
J gene: TRBJ2-7
clone size: many
CDR3 protein: CSAKKSDRAYEQYF
CDR3 DNA: TGCAGCGCCAAAAAGTCGGACAGGGCCTACGAGCAGTACTTC

D gene: -
V gene: TRBV5-4
J gene: TRBJ1-2
clone size: -
CDR3 protein: CASSFDNLNYGYTF
CDR3 DNA: TGTGCCAGCAGCTTTGACAACCTAAACTATGGCTACACCTTC